The clone carrying this T cell receptor beta chain occurred once. The data belong to a study of blood T cell repertoires in COVID-19. Study background: PBMCs, B-cell-depleted T cells, or T cells were the source of the cDNA or gDNA that made up the material.

This CDR3 has 15 amino acids. V gave up 1 base and J gave up 7 bases, with 14 bases separating them. In germline, CDR1 is SGHTA, CDR2 FQGNSA. How the authors handled the data: Amplifying reference gene primers gave estimates of nucleated cell counts. Using immunoSEQ multiplex PCR, the repertoire was profiled, and TCRdb retains in-frame clones only, with some absent. The V and J calls and clone size are taken from that table; D and trimming were inferred from the DNA. The sample consists of roughly 70,000 clones, nearly 90% of them appearing once. The TCR comes from a man aged 60 to 69 with acute or convalescent COVID-19. Sequenced: peripheral blood. The chain carries TRBV7-2 and TRBJ1-5, with TRBD1 as a possible D gene (6 bases). CDR3 loop: CASSLDREGWQPQHF. As DNA, the CDR3 is TGTGCCAGCAGCTTAGACAGGGAGGGTTGGCAGCCCCAGCATTTT.